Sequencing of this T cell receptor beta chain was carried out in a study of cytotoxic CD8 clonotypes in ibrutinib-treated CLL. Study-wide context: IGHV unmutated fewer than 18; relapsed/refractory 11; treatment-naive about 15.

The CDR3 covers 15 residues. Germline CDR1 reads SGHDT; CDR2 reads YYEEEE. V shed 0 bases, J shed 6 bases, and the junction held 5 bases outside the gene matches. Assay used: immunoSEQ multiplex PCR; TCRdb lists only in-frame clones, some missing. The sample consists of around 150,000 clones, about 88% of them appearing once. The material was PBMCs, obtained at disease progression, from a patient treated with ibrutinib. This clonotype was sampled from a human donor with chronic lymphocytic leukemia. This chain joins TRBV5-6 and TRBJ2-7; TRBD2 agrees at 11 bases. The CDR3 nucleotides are TGTGCCAGCAGCTTGGCCCCTAGCGGGAGGCCCGAGCAGTACTTC. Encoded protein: CASSLAPSGRPEQYF.